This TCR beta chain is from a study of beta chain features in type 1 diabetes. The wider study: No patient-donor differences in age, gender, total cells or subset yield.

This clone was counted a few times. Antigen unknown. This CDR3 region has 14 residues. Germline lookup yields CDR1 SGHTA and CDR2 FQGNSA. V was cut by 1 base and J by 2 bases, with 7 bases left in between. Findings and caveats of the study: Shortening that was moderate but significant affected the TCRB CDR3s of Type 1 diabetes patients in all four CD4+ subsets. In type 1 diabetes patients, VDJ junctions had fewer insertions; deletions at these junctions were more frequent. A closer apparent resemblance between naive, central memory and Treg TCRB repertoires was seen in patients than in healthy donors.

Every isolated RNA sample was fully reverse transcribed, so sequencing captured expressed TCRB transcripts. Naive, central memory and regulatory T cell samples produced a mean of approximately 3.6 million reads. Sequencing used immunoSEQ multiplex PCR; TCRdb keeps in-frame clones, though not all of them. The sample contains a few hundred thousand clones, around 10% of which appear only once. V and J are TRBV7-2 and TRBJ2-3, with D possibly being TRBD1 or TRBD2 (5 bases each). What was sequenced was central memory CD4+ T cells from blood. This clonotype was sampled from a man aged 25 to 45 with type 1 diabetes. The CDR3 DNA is TGTGCCAGCAGCTTAGGGGGGAACACAGATACGCAGTATTTT. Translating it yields CASSLGGNTDTQYF.